Presented here are 20 T cell receptor beta chains from one specimen sequenced in a study of cytomegalovirus exposure and HLA in healthy donors. Libraries were prepared by immunoSEQ multiplex PCR; TCRdb keeps only in-frame clonotypes and omits some of them. The sample lists more than 60,000 clones, approximately 97% occurring once. The sequenced material came from PBMCs. Receptors originate from a woman aged 18 to 35 in good health and CMV-seropositive.

The chain combines TRBV7-2 with TRBJ1-2, with 11 bases fitting TRBD1. Germline V gene data show CDR1 as SGHTA and CDR2 as FQGNSA. CDR3 size: 15 residues. The V segment lost 5 bases and the J segment 4 bases; nucleotides outside the gene matches: 6. In DNA form, the CDR3 reads TGTGCCAGCAGCCGGACAGGGGGCGCAGGCTATGGCTACACCTTC. Encoded protein: CASSRTGGAGYGYTF.

The chain combines TRBV4-1 with TRBJ2-1, with a weak D call TRBD2 (6 bases). Germline loops: CDR1 MGHRA, CDR2 YSYEKL. V was cut by 1 base and J by 4 bases, with 20 bases left in between. The CDR3 length is 18 residues. In DNA form, the CDR3 reads TGCGCCAGCAGCCAAGTCTTGGCACCTAGCGCTCAGTACAATGAGCAGTTCTTC. Amino acids: CASSQVLAPSAQYNEQFF.

The gene calls are TRBV10-3 and TRBJ2-7; 14 bases match TRBD2. Germline CDR1 and CDR2: ENHRY and SYGVKD. This CDR3 spans 16 amino acids. V trimming: 7 bases; J trimming: 3 bases; junction bases outside the gene matches: 8. The CDR3 spells CAIMGTSGRGDYEQYF. The CDR3 DNA follows: TGTGCCATCATGGGGACTAGCGGGAGAGGGGACTACGAGCAGTACTTC.

This clone has a single count. The chain links TRBV10-3 to TRBJ2-7; weak D call: TRBD1 (6 bases). The CDR3 has 14 residues. Trimming left V 8 bases short and J 0 bases short, with 14 bases between. CDR1 is ENHRY, CDR2 SYGVKD, per germline. In DNA, the CDR3 is TGTGCCATCGAAGGGACACGGGGCTCCTACGAGCAGTACTTC. It translates to CAIEGTRGSYEQYF.

In DNA, the CDR3 is TGTGCCAGCAGCTTATCGCCTAGCGGAGCACAGTTCACCGGGGAGCTGTTTTTT. Its protein product is CASSLSPSGAQFTGELFF. This rearrangement joins TRBV7-3 to TRBJ2-2; 7 nucleotides line up with TRBD2. V lost 2 bases to trimming and J lost 4 bases; unmatched junction nucleotides: 13. CDR3 length equals 18 residues. The germline V gene has CDR1 SGHTA and CDR2 FQGTGA. The full variable domain, in which reference TRBV7-3 and TRBJ2-2 provide the parts outside the CDR3, is GAGVSQTPSNKVTEKGKYVELRCDPISGHTALYWYRQSLGQGPEFLIYFQGTGAADDSGLPNDRFFAVRPEGSVSTLKIQRTERGDSAVYLCASSLSPSGAQFTGELFFGEGSRLTVL.

The rearrangement joins TRBV9 to TRBJ1-2; D is perhaps TRBD1 (5 bases). V lost 1 base and J lost 6, with 10 bases in between. The CDR3 consists of 13 residues. Germline V gene lookup returns CDR1 SGDLS and CDR2 YYNGEE. CDR3 bases: TGTGCCAGCAGCGTACCAGGGTTACATGGCTACACCTTC. Amino acid sequence: CASSVPGLHGYTF.

The chain links TRBV5-1 to TRBJ1-6; 7 nucleotides line up with TRBD1. There are 14 residues in the CDR3. V shed 3 bases, J shed 8 bases, and the junction held 5 bases outside the gene matches. CDR1 SGHRS and CDR2 YFSETQ come from the germline V gene. The DNA for the CDR3 is TGCGCCAGCAGCTCCGCAACAGGGGATTCACCCCTCCACTTT. It codes for CASSSATGDSPLHF.

This sequence joins TRBV7-9 and TRBJ1-1; 7 bases are a match to TRBD1. CDR3 size: 15 residues. Unmatched junction bases numbered 11, after V lost 3 bases and J lost 7 bases. The V gene's germline CDR1 is SEHNR and CDR2 FQNEAQ (reference sequence). This CDR3 reads CASSFPQGKEGEAFF. As DNA, the CDR3 is TGTGCCAGCAGCTTCCCACAGGGGAAAGAAGGTGAAGCTTTCTTT.

The CDR3 loop is CASSLVSYYEQYF. The CDR3, as DNA: TGTGCCAGCAGCTTGGTCTCCTACTACGAGCAGTACTTC. The chain uses TRBV5-6 and TRBJ2-7; D gene ambiguous. V was pared by 0 bases and J by 3 bases, with 7 bases between. The V gene's germline CDR1 is SGHDT and CDR2 YYEEEE. There are 13 residues in the CDR3.

The chain links TRBV7-2 to TRBJ2-5; D not certain. With 5 bases removed from V and 1 base from J, the gap between germline ends came to 2 bases. Germline assignment: CDR1 SGHTA and CDR2 FQGNSA. The CDR3 spans 11 residues. CDR3 in amino acids: CASSLQETQYF. The CDR3 DNA follows: TGTGCCAGCAGCCTCCAAGAGACCCAGTACTTC.

Here the CDR3 reads CASSQGRYYGYTF. CDR3 nucleotides: TGTGCCAGCTCCCAGGGGCGATACTATGGCTACACCTTC. The chain recombines TRBV2 with TRBJ1-2; tentative D call: TRBD1 (6 bases). The CDR3 contains 13 residues. CDR1 and CDR2 from the germline V gene are SNHLY and FYNNEI. Trimming took off 8 bases at V and 3 bases at J, with 13 bases between the two ends.

The genes are TRBV15 and TRBJ2-5, with TRBD1 as a possible D gene (6 bases). This CDR3 region has 16 residues. Trimming removed 2 bases from V and 5 bases from J, with 18 bases in between. Germline V gene data show CDR1 as LNHNV and CDR2 as YYDKDF (reference sequence). The CDR3 coding sequence is TGTGCCACCAGCAGACCTTCCTCAGGGGTGGGGGAGACCCAGTACTTC. This gives the protein CATSRPSSGVGETQYF.

The V and J genes are TRBV7-9 and TRBJ1-4; TRBD1 might be the D (5 bases). This CDR3 has 16 residues. Germline lookup yields CDR1 SEHNR and CDR2 FQNEAQ (reference sequence). Trimming left V 2 bases short and J 2 bases short, with 12 bases between. This chain's CDR3 is CASSLFAGLTNEKLFF. CDR3 sequence (DNA): TGTGCCAGCAGCTTATTCGCAGGGTTGACTAATGAAAAACTGTTTTTT.

This clone occurred a few times. The chain combines TRBV28 with TRBJ2-2; 10 nucleotides align to TRBD1. The CDR3 consists of 14 residues. V lost 7 bases to trimming and J lost 6 bases; unmatched junction nucleotides: 5. Germline V lookup: CDR1 MDHEN, CDR2 SYDVKM. CDR3 loop: CASKGTGEAGELFF. CDR3 coding DNA: TGTGCCAGCAAAGGGACAGGGGAGGCCGGGGAGCTGTTTTTT.

V usage is TRBV19 and J usage is TRBJ1-1, with TRBD1 as a possible D gene (5 bases). V gave up 2 bases and J gave up 11 bases, with 15 bases separating them. Germline-derived CDR1 and CDR2 are LNHDA and SQIVND (reference sequence). The CDR3 is 13 amino acids. The CDR3 nucleotides are TGTGCCAGTAGTATATTTCTGACAGAGCCCGCTTTCTTT. This gives the protein CASSIFLTEPAFF. The entire variable domain, with the rest obtained from reference TRBV19 and TRBJ1-1, is as follows: DGGITQSPKYLFRKEGQNVTLSCEQNLNHDAMYWYRQDPGQGLRLIYYSQIVNDFQKGDIAEGYSVSREKKESFPLTVTSAQKNPTAFYLCASSIFLTEPAFFGQGTRLTVV.

V is TRBV28 and J is TRBJ1-4, with D possibly TRBD1 on 6 matching bases. The CDR3 is made up of 18 amino acids. Deletions cut 4 bases from V and 0 bases from J, with 18 bases between. The germline V gene has CDR1 MDHEN and CDR2 SYDVKM. The CDR3 protein is CASSSKTGPVATNEKLFF. Written as DNA, the CDR3 is TGTGCCAGCAGTTCAAAGACAGGTCCAGTTGCAACTAATGAAAAACTGTTTTTT.

This clone occurred once. The chain has TRBV10-2 and TRBJ1-1; weak D call: TRBD1 (5 bases). The CDR3 has 15 residues. The ends were cut back, 0 bases at V and 4 bases at J, with 12 bases in the middle. Germline CDR1 and CDR2: WSHSY and SAAADI. The CDR3 here is CASSESAGLGTEAFF. For the CDR3, the DNA is TGCGCCAGCAGTGAGTCAGCAGGGCTGGGCACTGAAGCTTTCTTT.

The CDR3 sequence is CASSSMYRATNEKLFF. The CDR3 DNA reads TGTGCCAGCAGCTCAATGTACAGGGCAACTAATGAAAAACTGTTTTTT. The V call is TRBV7-9, the J call TRBJ1-4, with TRBD1 as a possible D gene (6 bases). Germline V gives CDR1 SEHNR, CDR2 FQNEAQ (reference sequence). The V and J ends lost 4 bases and 0 bases respectively, with 12 bases between them. The CDR3 is made up of 16 amino acids.

V is TRBV15 and J is TRBJ1-4; D gene unclear. CDR3 size: 15 residues. The V and J ends lost 3 bases and 7 bases respectively, with 15 bases between them. Germline V lookup: CDR1 LNHNV, CDR2 YYDKDF (reference sequence). This CDR3 is CATSSDITSSEKLFF. The DNA of the CDR3 is TGTGCCACCAGCAGTGACATTACGTCGTCTGAAAAACTGTTTTTT.

This chain connects TRBV10-3 to TRBJ1-1; TRBD1 matches 8 bases. This CDR3 has 14 residues. V dropped 4 bases and J dropped 1; count of bases not matched to a gene: 2. CDR1 and CDR2 (germline): ENHRY, SYGVKD. CDR3 bases: TGTGCCATCAGTGGAGGGACAGGGAACACTGAAGCTTTCTTT. Protein: CAISGGTGNTEAFF.